The clone carrying this TCR beta chain appeared many times. This sample is drawn from a study of T cells in Graves' hyperthyroidism and ophthalmopathy. Pregnant or lactating patients were excluded, as were those with uncontrolled infection or other autoimmune disease. The germline V gene has CDR1 LGHDT and CDR2 YNNKEL (reference sequence). The CDR3 consists of 16 residues. Trimming pared 5 bases from V and 0 bases from J, leaving 13 bases between. The TCR beta CDR3 regions underwent amplification using RNA transcripts as the source. The HTBI primer set served for first-round RT-PCR of the TCR CDR3. TCRdb re-analysed the multiplex PCR reads in MiXCR, keeping a single row per CDR3 protein. Of about 270,000 distinct CDR3 sequences listed, approximately 21% are singletons.

Sequences were obtained from blood. The genes are TRBV3-1 and TRBJ2-2; no reliable D call. The clonotype originates from a young man with Graves' ophthalmopathy. The DNA for the CDR3 is TGTGCCAGCAGCGCATGGGCGCTAACGAACACCGGGGAGCTGTTTTTT. This codes for CASSAWALTNTGELFF.